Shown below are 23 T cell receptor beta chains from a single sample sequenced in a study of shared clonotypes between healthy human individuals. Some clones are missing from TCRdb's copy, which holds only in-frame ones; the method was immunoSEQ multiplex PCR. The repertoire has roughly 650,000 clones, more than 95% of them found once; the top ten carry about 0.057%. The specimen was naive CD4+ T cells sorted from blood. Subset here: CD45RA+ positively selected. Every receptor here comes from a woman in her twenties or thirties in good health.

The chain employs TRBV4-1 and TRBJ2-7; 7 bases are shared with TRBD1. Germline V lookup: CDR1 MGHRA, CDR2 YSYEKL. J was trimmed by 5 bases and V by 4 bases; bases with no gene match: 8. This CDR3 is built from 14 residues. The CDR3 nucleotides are TGCGCCAGCAGCCTGACAGGGAAGTTAGACGAGCAGTACTTC. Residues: CASSLTGKLDEQYF.

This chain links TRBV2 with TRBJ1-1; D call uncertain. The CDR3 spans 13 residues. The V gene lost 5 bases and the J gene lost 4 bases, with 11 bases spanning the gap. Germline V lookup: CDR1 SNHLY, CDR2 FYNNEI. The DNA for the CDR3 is TGTGCCAGCAGTTCTTCAGGTGGCACTGAAGCTTTCTTT. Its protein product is CASSSSGGTEAFF.

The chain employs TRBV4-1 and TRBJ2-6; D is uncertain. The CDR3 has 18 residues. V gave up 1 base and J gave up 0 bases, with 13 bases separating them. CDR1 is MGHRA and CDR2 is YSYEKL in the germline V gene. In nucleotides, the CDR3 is TGCGCCAGCAGCCAAGTTCCCGGGCCCAACTCTGGGGCCAACGTCCTGACTTTC. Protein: CASSQVPGPNSGANVLTF.

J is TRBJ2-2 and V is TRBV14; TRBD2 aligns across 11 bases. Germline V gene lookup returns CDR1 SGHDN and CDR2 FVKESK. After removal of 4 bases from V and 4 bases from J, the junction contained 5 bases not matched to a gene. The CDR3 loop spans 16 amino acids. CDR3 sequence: CASSPLAGGLTGELFF. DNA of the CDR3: TGTGCCAGCAGCCCGTTAGCGGGAGGGCTCACCGGGGAGCTGTTTTTT.

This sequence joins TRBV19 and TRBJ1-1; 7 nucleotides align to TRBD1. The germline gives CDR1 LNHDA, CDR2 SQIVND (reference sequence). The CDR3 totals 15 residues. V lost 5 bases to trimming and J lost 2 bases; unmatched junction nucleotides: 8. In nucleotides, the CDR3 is TGTGCCAGTAGTGCCGACTACAGGGGAAACACTGAAGCTTTCTTT. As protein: CASSADYRGNTEAFF.

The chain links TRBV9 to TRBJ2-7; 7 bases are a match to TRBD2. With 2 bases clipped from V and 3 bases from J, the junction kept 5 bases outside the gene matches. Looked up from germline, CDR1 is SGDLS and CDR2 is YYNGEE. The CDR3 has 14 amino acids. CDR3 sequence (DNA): TGTGCCAGCAGCGTTGCCAGCGGGAACTACGAGCAGTACTTC. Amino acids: CASSVASGNYEQYF. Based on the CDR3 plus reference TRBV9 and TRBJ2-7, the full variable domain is DSGVTQTPKHLITATGQRVTLRCSPRSGDLSVYWYQQSLDQGLQFLIQYYNGEERAKGNILERFSAQQFPDLHSELNLSSLELGDSALYFCASSVASGNYEQYFGPGTRLTVT.

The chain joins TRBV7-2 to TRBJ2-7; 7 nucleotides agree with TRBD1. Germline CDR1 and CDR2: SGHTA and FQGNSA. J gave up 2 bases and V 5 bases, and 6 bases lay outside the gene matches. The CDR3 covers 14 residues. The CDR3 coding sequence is TGTGCCAGCAGCAGTACAGGGGCCGCCTACGAGCAGTACTTC. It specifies CASSSTGAAYEQYF.

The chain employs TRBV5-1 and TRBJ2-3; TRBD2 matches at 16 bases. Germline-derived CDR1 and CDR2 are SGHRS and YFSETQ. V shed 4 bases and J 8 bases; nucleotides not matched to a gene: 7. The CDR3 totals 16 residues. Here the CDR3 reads CASSGTSGRAVGTQYF. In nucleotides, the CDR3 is TGCGCCAGCAGCGGGACTAGCGGGAGGGCCGTAGGTACGCAGTATTTT.

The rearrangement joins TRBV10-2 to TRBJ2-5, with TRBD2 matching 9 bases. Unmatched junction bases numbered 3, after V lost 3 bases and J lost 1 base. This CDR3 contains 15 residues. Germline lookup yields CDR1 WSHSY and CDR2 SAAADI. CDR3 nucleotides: TGCGCCAGCAGTGAACCTAGCGGGACCCAAGAGACCCAGTACTTC. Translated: CASSEPSGTQETQYF.

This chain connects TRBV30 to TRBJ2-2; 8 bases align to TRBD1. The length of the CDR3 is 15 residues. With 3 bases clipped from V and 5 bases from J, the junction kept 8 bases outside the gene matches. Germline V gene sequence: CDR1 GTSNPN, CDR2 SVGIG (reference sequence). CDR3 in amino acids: CAWRLGQGATGELFF. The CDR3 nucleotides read TGTGCCTGGAGATTAGGGCAGGGGGCGACCGGGGAGCTGTTTTTT.

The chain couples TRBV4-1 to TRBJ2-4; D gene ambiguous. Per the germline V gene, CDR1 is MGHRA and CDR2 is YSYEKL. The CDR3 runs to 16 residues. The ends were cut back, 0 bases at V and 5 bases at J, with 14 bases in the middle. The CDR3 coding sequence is TGCGCCAGCAGCCAAGAAATCGCGTCCAGCCAAAACATTCAGTACTTC. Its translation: CASSQEIASSQNIQYF.

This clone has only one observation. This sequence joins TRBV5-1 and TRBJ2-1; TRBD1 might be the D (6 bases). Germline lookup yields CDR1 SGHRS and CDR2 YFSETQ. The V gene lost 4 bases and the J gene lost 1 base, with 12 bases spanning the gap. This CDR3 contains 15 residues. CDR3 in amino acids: CASSQDSGSYNEQFF. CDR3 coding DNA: TGCGCCAGCAGCCAGGACAGTGGTTCCTACAATGAGCAGTTCTTC.

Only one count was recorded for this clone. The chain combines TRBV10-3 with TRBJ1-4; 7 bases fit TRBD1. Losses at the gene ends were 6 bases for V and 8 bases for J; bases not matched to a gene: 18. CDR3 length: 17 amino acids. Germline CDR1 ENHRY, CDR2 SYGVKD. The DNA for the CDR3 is TGTGCCATCAGCCCCATGACCAGTGTAGGGGGCTTAGAAAAACTGTTTTTT. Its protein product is CAISPMTSVGGLEKLFF.

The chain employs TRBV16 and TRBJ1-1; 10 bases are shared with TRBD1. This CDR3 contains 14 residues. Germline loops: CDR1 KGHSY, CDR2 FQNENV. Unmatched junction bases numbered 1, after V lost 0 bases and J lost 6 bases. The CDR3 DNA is TGTGCCAGCAGCCAATCCGGGACAGGGGCTGAAGCTTTCTTT. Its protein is CASSQSGTGAEAFF.

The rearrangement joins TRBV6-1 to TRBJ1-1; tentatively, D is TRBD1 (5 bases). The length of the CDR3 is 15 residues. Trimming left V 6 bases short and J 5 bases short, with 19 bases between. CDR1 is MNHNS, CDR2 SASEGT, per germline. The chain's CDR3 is CASRGLFRAQTEAFF. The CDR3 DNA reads TGTGCCAGCAGGGGACTATTTAGGGCCCAGACTGAAGCTTTCTTT.

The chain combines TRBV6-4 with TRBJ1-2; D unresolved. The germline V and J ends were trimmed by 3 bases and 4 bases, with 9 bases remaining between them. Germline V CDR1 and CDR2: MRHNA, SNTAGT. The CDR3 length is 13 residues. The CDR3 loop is CASSEQISYGYTF. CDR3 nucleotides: TGTGCCAGCAGTGAACAGATTAGCTATGGCTACACCTTC.

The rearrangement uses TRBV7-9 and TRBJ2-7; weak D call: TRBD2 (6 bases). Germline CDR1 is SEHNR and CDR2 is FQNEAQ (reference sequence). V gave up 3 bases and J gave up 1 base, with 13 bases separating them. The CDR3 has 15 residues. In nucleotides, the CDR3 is TGTGCCAGCAGCTTCGGGAGTCCTCCTTCCTACGAGCAGTACTTC. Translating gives CASSFGSPPSYEQYF.

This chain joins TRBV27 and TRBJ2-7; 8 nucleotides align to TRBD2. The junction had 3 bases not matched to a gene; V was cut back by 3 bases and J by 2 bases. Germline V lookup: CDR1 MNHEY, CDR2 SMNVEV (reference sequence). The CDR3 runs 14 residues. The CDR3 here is CASSFGLAAYEQYF. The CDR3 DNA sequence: TGTGCCAGCAGTTTTGGACTAGCCGCCTACGAGCAGTACTTC.

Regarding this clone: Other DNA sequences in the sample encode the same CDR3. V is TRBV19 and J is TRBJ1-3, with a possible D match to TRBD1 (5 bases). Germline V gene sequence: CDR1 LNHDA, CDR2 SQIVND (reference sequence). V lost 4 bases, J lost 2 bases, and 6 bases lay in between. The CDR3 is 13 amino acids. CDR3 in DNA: TGTGCCAGTAGTACAGGGCCTGGAAACACCATATATTTT. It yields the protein CASSTGPGNTIYF.

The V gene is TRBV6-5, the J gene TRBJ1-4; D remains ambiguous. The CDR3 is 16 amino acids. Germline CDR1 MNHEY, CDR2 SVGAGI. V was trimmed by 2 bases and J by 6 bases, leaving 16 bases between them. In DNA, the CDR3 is TGTGCCAGCAGTTACACCCCGGGAGGCGGGCATGAAAAACTGTTTTTT. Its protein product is CASSYTPGGGHEKLFF.

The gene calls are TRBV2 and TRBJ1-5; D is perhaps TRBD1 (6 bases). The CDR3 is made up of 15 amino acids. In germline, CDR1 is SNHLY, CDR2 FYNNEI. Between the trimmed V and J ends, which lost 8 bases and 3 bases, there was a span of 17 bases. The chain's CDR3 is CASFEHRGYNQPQHF. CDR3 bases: TGTGCCAGCTTTGAGCATAGGGGGTACAATCAGCCCCAGCATTTT.

CDR3 bases: TGTGCCAGTAGTTGGTGGAGGTCAGAGCTGTTTTTT. This sequence encodes CASSWWRSELFF. The V and J genes are TRBV19 and TRBJ2-2; tentatively, D is TRBD2 (5 bases). Per germline, CDR1 LNHDA and CDR2 SQIVND (reference sequence). V was shortened by 5 bases and J by 11 bases, with 12 bases between the two germline ends. The CDR3 length is 12 residues.

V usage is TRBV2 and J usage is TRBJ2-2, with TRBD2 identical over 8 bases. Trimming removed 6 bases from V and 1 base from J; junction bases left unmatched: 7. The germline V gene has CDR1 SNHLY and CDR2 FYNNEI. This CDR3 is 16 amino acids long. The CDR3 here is CASSRTGTRNTGELFF. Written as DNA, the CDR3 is TGTGCCAGCAGCCGCACCGGGACTAGGAACACCGGGGAGCTGTTTTTT.